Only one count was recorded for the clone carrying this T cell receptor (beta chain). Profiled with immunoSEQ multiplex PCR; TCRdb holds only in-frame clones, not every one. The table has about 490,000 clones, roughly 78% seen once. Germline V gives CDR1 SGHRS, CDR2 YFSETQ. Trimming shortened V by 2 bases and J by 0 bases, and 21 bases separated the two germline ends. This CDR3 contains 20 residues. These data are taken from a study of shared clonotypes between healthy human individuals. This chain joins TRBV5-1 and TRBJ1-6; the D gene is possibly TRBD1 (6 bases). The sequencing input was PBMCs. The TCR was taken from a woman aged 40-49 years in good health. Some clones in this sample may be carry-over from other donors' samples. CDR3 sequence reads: CASSFGPSGDRNSYNSPLHF. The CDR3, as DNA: TGCGCCAGCAGCTTTGGACCCAGCGGTGACAGGAACTCCTATAATTCACCCCTCCACTTT.